This T cell receptor beta chain was sequenced during a study of spatial heterogeneity in lung cancer. In germline, CDR1 is SGHAT, CDR2 FQNNGV. This CDR3 has 15 residues. The V and J ends lost 4 bases and 4 bases respectively, with 16 bases between them. Each CDR3 protein gets one entry after TCRdb re-called the 5' RACE reads with MiXCR. The repertoire includes under 100,000 distinct CDR3 sequences, approximately 8.6% of them detected once, and about 7% sits in the top ten. The time point was: sample taken at primary tumor resection. Frozen PBMC, nontumor lung or tumor provided whole RNA, which was sequenced unsorted. The cohort: approximately 66 early-stage, untreated non-small cell lung cancer patients.

This sample comprised PBMCs, obtained at surgery. The receptor's source is a male donor with early-stage non-small cell lung cancer. The rearrangement links TRBV11-2 to TRBJ1-2; unclear D gene. The CDR3 sequence: CASSSPTGSRYGYTF. CDR3 coding DNA: TGTGCCAGCAGCTCCCCGACGGGGTCTCGCTATGGCTACACCTTC.